Listed below are T cell receptor beta chains from one sample, sequenced in a study of patients and donors after allogeneic stem cell transplantation. TCRdb recomputed calls from the RT-PCR reads with MiXCR, one row per CDR3 protein. The table shows just over 55,000 distinct CDR3 sequences, with 13% occurring only once. The sample taken for sequencing was blood, either unsorted or a sorted T cell fraction (not recorded which). All receptors derive from a human donor who was either an allogeneic HSCT recipient or a stem cell or donor lymphocyte infusion donor (not recorded which). It is not recorded whose cells these are; they may come from a transplant donor. The CDR3 runs from the conserved cysteine through the conserved F or W.

v_call	cdr3_aa
TRBV5-5	CASSWSGHSNYEQYF
TRBV29-1	CSESRGVADEQFF
TRBV5-1	CASSLEQVFYEQYF
TRBV7-2	CASSLQSGGNQPQHF
TRBV4-2	CASSQDRSLLTLAGDEQFF
TRBV15	CATTLRGSYTGELFF
TRBV10-1	CASGVDLGLNGEQYF
TRBV4-1	CASSHQDIRGGEQFF
TRBV12-3/TRBV12-4	CASSRTDESNQPQHF
TRBV20-1	CSARRRQSNYGYTF
TRBV7-2	CASSILGGRTGELFF
TRBV10-1	CASSEGQGHYEQYF
TRBV5-1	CASSLRAITDTQYF
TRBV10-3	CAISEGQVTDTQYF
TRBV12-3/TRBV12-4	CASSLGGRVDTQYF
TRBV12-3/TRBV12-4	CASSFRAGGYEQYF
TRBV12-3/TRBV12-4	CASSPLLWGYEQYF